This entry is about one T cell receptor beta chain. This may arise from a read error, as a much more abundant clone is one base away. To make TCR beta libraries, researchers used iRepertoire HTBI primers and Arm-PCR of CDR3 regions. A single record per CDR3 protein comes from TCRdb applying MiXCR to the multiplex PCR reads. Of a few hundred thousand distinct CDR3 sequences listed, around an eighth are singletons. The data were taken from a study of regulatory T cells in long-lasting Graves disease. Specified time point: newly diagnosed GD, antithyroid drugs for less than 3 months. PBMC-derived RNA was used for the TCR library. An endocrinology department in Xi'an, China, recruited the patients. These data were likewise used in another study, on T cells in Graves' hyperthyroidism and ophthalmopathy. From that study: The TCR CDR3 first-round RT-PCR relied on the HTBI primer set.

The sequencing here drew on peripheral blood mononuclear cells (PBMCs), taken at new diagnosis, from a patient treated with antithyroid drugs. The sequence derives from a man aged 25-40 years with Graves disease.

The CDR3 spells CAGSLLTGGDTEAFF. In DNA, the CDR3 is TGTGCCGGCAGTTTATTAACAGGGGGTGACACTGAAGCTTTCTTT. The chain carries TRBV27 and TRBJ1-1; 8 nucleotides agree with TRBD1. Germline CDR1 reads MNHEY; CDR2 reads SMNVEV (reference sequence). This CDR3 has 15 amino acids.